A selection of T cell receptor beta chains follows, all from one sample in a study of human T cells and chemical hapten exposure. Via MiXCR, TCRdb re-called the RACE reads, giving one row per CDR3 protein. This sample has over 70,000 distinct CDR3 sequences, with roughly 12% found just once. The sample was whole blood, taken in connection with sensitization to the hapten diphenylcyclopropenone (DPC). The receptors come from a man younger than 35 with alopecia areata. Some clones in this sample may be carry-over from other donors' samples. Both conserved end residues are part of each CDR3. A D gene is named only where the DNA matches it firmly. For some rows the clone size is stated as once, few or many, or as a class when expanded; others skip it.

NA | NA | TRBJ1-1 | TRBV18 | CASLKQGQAEAFF | TGTGCCAGCTTAAAACAGGGCCAGGCTGAAGCTTTCTTT
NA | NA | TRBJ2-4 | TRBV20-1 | CSVPQGLAKNIQYF | TGCAGTGTCCCACAGGGACTAGCCAAAAACATTCAGTACTTC
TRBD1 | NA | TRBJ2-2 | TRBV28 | CASSVGTGYRDGELFF | TGTGCCAGCAGTGTCGGGACAGGGTACAGGGACGGGGAGCTGTTTTTT
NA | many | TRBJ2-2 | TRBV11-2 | CASSLGTGALRNTGELFF | TGTGCCAGCAGCTTAGGAACCGGGGCCCTTCGGAACACCGGGGAGCTGTTTTTT
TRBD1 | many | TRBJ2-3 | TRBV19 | CASSILGQRTTDTQYF | TGTGCCAGTAGTATCTTGGGACAGAGAACGACGGATACGCAGTATTTT
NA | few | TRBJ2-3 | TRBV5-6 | CASSLAGAISDTQYF | TGTGCCAGCAGCTTGGCAGGGGCGATCTCAGATACGCAGTATTTT
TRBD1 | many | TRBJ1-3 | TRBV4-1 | CASSHRDRGVAGNTIYF | TGCGCCAGCAGCCATCGGGACAGGGGTGTTGCTGGAAACACCATATATTTT
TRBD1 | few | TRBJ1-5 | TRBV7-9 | CASSKDRGNQPQHF | TGTGCCAGCAGCAAGGACAGGGGCAATCAGCCCCAGCATTTT
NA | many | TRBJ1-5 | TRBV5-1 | CASSLDGDSNQPQHF | TGCGCCAGCAGCTTGGACGGAGATAGCAATCAGCCCCAGCATTTT
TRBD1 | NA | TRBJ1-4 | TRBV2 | CASRTGTGAEKLFF | TGTGCCAGCAGGACCGGGACAGGGGCTGAAAAACTGTTTTTT